This T cell receptor beta chain was identified during a study of regulatory T cells in long-lasting Graves disease. General study findings and limits: Persistent patients shared about 2,800 public clonotypes among themselves. Newly diagnosed patients shared fewer, at nearly 1,000.

Assembly of TCR beta libraries relied on iRepertoire HTBI primers together with Arm-PCR of CDR3 regions. TCRdb fed the multiplex PCR reads into MiXCR, producing one record per CDR3 protein. The table records 350,000 to 500,000 distinct CDR3 sequences, about 21% of them present only once. The V end was cut by 5 bases, the J end by 4 bases, with 8 bases between. This CDR3 region has 12 residues. CDR1 MDHEN and CDR2 SYDVKM come from the germline V gene. Regarding time point: persistent/refractory GD, antithyroid drugs over 5 years with positive TRAb. Preparation of the TCR library used RNA extracted from PBMCs. Patients met American Thyroid Association criteria for Graves' disease. For this clonotype: What it binds is unknown. A single base is all that separates this from a far larger clone, so a read error is likely.

This TCR was recovered from a female donor with Graves disease. The material was peripheral blood mononuclear cells (PBMCs), obtained when the disease was refractory, from a patient treated with antithyroid drugs. This chain joins TRBV28 and TRBJ1-2, with D maybe TRBD1 (5 bases). The CDR3 DNA sequence: TGTGCCAGCAGTGGGACGGTCTATGGCTACACCTTC. This encodes CASSGTVYGYTF.